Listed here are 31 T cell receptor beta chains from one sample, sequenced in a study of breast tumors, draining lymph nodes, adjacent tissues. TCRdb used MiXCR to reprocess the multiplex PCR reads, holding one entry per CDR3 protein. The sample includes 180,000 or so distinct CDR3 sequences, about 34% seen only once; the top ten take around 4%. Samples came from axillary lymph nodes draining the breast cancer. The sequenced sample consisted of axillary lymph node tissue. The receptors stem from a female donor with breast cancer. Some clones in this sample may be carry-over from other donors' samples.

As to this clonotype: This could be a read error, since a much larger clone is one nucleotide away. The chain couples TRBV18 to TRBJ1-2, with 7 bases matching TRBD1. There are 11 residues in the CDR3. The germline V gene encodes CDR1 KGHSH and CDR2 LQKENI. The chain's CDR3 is CASSDRNGCTF. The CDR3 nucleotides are TGTGCCAGCTCGGACAGGAATGGCTGCACCTTC.

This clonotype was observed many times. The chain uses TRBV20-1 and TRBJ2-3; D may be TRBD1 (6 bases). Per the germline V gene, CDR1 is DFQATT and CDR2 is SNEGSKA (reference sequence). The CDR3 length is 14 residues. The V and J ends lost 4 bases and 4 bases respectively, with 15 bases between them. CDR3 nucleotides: TGCAGTGCTAATTGGGGGACACGGCCAGATACGCAGTATTTT. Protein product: CSANWGTRPDTQYF.

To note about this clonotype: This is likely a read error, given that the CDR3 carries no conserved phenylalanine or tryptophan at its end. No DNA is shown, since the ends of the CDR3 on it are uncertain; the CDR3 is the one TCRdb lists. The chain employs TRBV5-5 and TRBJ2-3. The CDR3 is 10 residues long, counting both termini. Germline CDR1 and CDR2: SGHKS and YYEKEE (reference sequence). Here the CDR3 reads CASSLASLGT.

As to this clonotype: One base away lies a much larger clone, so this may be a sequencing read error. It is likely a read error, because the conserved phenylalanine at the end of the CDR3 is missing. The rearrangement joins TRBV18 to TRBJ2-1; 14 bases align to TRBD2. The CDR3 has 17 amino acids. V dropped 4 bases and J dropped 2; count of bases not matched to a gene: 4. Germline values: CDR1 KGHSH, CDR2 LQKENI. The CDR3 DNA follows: TGTGCCAGCTCACAACGGACTAGCGGGGGGCCCTACAATGAGCAGTTCCTC. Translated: CASSQRTSGGPYNEQFL.

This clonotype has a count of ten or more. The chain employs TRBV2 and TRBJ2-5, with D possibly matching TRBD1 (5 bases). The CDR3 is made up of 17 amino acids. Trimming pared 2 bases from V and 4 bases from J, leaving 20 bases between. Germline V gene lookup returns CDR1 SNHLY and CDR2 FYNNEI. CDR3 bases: TGTGCCAGCAGTGAAAATCGGTTAGGTTGGGGCCCAGAGACCCAGTACTTC. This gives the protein CASSENRLGWGPETQYF.

This CDR3 is CSVEDPRTGYGYTF. Written as DNA, the CDR3 is TGCAGCGTTGAAGACCCCAGGACAGGGTATGGCTACACCTTC. This chain joins TRBV29-1 and TRBJ1-2; TRBD1 matches 8 bases. In germline, CDR1 is SQVTM, CDR2 ANQGSEA. This CDR3 spans 14 amino acids. V lost 0 bases to trimming and J lost 5 bases; unmatched junction nucleotides: 5.

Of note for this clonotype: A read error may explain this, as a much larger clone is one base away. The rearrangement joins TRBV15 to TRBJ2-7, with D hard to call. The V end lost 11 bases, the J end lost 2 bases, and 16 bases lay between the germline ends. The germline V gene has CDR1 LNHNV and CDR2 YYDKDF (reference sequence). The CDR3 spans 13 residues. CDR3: CASGRDGAYEQYF. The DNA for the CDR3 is TGTGCCTCCGGCAGAGATGGGGCCTACGAGCAGTACTTC.

The CDR3 is CASSAEQGYSNQPQHF. CDR3 DNA sequence: TGTGCCAGCAGTGCTGAACAGGGATATAGCAATCAGCCCCAGCATTTT. The chain links TRBV2 to TRBJ1-5; a possible D gene is TRBD1 (6 bases). Trimming stripped 4 bases from V and 0 bases from J, with 13 bases between. The CDR3 has 16 amino acids. Germline assignment: CDR1 SNHLY and CDR2 FYNNEI. Combining the CDR3 with reference TRBV2 and TRBJ1-5 gives the whole variable domain EPEVTQTPSHQVTQMGQEVILRCVPISNHLYFYWYRQILGQKVEFLVSFYNNEISEKSEIFDDQFSVERPDGSNFTLKIRSTKLEDSAMYFCASSAEQGYSNQPQHFGDGTRLSIL.

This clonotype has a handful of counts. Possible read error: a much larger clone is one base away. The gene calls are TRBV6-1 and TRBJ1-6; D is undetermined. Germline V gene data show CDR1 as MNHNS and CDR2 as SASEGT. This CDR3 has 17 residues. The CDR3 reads CASSQARDWVVDSPLHF. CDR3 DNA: TGTGCCAGCAGTCAAGCGAGGGATTGGGTTGTTGATTCACCCCTCCACTTT.

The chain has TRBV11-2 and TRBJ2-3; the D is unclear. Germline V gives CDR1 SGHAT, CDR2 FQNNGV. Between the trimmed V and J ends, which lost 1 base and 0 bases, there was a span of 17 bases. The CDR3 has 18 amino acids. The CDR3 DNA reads TGTGCCAGCAGCTTAGGCCCTGAGACTTGCAGGAGCACAGATACGCAGTATTTT. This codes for CASSLGPETCRSTDTQYF.

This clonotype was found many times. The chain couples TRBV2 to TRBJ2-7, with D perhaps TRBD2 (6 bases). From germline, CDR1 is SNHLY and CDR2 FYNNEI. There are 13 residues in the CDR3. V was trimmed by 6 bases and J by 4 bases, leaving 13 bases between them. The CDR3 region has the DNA TGTGCCAGCAGCCCCCGGGGGTTGTACGAGCAGTACTTC. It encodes CASSPRGLYEQYF.

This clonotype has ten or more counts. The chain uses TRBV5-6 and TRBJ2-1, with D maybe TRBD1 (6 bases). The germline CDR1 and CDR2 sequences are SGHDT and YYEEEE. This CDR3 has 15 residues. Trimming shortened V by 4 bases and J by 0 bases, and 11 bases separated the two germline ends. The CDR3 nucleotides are TGTGCCAGCAGCCGAACAGGGCTCTCCTACAATGAGCAGTTCTTC. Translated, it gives CASSRTGLSYNEQFF.

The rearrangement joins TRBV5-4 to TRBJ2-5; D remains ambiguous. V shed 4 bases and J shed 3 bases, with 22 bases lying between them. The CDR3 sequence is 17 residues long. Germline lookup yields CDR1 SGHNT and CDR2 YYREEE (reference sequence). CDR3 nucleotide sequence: TGTGCCAGCAGCCTTAGAGGACCAGCCGAAGTTAAAGAGACCCAGTACTTC. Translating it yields CASSLRGPAEVKETQYF.

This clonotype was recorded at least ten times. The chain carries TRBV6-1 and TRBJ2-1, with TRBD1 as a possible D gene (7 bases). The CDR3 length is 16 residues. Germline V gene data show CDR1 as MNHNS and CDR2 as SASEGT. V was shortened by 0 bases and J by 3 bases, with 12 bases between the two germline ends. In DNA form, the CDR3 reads TGTGCCAGCAGTGAAGCGCAGGGGGGCATCTACAATGAGCAGTTCTTC. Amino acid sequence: CASSEAQGGIYNEQFF.

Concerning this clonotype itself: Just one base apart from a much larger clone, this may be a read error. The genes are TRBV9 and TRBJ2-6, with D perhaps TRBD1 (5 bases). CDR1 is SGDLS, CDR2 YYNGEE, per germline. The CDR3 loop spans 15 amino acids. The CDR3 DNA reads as TGTGCCAGCAGCACCCGGCTCTCTGGGGCCAACGTCCCGACTTTC. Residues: CASSTRLSGANVPTF.

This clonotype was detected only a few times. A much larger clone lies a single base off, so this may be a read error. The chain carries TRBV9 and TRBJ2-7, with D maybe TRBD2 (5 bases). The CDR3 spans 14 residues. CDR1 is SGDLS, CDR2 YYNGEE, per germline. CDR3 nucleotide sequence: TGTGCCAGCAGCCCCCACCGCGGGTCGGACGAGCAGTCCTTC. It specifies CASSPHRGSDEQSF.

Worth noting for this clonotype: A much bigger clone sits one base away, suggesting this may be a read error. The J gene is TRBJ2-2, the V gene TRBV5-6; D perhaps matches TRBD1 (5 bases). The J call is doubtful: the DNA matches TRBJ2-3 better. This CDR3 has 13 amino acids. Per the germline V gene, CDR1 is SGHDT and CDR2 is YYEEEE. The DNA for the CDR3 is TGTGCCAGCAGCCTAACAGGTGAAGGTACGCAGTATTTT. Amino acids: CASSLTGEGTQYF.

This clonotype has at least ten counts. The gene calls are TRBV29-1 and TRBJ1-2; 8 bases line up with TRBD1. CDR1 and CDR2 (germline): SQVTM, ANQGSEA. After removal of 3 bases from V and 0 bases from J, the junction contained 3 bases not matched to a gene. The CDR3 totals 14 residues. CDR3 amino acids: CSVEGQAPNYGYTF. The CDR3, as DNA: TGCAGCGTTGAGGGACAGGCCCCTAACTATGGCTACACCTTC.

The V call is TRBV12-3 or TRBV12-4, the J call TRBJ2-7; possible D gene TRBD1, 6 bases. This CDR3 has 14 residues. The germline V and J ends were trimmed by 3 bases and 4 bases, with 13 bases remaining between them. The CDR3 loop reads CASSFLQGTYEQYF. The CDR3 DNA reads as TGTGCCAGCAGTTTTTTGCAGGGGACGTACGAGCAGTACTTC.

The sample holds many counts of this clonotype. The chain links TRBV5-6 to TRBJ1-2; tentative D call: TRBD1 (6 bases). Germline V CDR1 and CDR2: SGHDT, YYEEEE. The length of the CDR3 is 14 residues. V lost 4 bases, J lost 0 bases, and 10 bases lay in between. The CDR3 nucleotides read TGTGCCAGCAGCCGACAGGCAGCTAACTATGGCTACACCTTC. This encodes CASSRQAANYGYTF.

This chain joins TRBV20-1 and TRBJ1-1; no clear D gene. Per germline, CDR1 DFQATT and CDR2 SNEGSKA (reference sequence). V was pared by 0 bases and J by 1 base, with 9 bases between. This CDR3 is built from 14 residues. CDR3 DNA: TGCAGTGCTAGAGATAAGGGCGGGAACACTGAAGCTTTCTTT. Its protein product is CSARDKGGNTEAFF.

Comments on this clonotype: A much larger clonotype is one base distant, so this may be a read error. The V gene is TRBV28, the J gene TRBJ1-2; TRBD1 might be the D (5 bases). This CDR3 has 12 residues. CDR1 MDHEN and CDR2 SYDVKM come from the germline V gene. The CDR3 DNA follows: TGTGCCAGCAGAACCCAGGGTGGTGGCTGCACCTTC. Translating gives CASRTQGGGCTF.

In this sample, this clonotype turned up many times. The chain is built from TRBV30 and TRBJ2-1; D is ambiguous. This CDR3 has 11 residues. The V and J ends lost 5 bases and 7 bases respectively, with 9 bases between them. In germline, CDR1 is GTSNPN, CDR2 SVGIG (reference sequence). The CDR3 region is CAWGTLNEQFF. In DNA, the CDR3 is TGTGCCTGGGGTACTCTGAATGAGCAGTTCTTC.

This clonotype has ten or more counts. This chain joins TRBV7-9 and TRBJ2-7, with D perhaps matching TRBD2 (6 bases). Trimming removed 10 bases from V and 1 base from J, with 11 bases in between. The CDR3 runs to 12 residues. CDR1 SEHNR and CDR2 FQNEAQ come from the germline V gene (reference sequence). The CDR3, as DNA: TGTGCCACTGGGACTTCTTCCTACGAGCAGTACTTC. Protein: CATGTSSYEQYF.

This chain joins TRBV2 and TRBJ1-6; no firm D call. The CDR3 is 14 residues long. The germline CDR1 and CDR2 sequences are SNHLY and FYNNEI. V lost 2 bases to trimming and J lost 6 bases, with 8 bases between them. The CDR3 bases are TGTGCCAGCAGTGAAAGGGTACTTAATTCACCCCTCCACTTT. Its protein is CASSERVLNSPLHF.

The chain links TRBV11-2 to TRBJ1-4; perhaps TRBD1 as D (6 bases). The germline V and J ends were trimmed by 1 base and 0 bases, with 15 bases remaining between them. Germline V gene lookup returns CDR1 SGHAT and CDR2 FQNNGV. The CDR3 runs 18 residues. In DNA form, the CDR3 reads TGTGCCAGCAGCTTAGGCGGGCAGGGGTTTGCAACTAATGAAAAACTGTTTTTT. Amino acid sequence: CASSLGGQGFATNEKLFF.

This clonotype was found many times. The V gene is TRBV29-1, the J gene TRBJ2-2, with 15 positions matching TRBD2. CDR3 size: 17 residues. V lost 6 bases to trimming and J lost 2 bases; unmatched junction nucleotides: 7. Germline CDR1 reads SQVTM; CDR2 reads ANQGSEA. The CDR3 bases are TGCAGCGTGGGTAGGACTAGCGGGGGGGCCAACACCGGGGAGCTGTTTTTT. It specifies CSVGRTSGGANTGELFF.

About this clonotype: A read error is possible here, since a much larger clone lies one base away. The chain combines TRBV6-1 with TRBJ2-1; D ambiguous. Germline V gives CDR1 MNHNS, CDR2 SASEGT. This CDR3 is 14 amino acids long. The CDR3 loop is CASRAENSYDEQFF. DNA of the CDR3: TGTGCCAGCAGGGCGGAAAACTCCTACGATGAGCAGTTCTTC.

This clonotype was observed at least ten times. CDR3 loop: CATLDSNYGYTF. DNA of the CDR3: TGTGCCACACTGGACAGCAACTATGGCTACACCTTC. This chain uses TRBV27 with TRBJ1-2; possibly TRBD1 for D (6 bases). V lost 10 bases to trimming and J lost 2 bases, with 11 bases between them. The CDR3 is 12 amino acids. The V gene's germline CDR1 is MNHEY and CDR2 SMNVEV (reference sequence).

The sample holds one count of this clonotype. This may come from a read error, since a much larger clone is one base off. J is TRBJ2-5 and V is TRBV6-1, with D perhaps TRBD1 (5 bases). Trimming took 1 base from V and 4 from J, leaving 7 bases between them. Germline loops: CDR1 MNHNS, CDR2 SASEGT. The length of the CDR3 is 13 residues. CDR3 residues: CASSEGRGETQYF. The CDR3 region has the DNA TGTGCCAGCAGTGAAGGAAGGGGAGAGACCCAGTACTTC.

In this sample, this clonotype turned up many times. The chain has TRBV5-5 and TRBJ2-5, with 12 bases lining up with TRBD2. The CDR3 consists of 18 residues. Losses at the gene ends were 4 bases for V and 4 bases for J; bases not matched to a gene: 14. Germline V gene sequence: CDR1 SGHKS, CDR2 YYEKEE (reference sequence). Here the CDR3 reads CASSLISSGRASIETQYF. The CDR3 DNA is TGTGCCAGCAGCCTCATCTCTAGCGGGAGGGCCTCTATAGAGACCCAGTACTTC.